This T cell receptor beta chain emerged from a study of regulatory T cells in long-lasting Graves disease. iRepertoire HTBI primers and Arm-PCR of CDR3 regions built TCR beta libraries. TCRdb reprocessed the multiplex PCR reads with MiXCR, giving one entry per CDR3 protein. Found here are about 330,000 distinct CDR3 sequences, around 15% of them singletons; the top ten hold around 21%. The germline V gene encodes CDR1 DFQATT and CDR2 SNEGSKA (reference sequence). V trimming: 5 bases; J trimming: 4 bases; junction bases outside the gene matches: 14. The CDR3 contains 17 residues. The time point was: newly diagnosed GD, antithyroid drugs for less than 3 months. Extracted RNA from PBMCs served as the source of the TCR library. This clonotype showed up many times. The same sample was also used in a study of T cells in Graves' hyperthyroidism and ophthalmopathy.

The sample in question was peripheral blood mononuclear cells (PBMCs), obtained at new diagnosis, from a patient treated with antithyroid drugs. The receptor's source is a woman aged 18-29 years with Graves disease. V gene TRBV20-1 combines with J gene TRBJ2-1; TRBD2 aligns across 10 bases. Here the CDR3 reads CSALQNPRTSGYNEQFF. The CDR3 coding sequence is TGCAGTGCTCTACAAAACCCTAGGACTAGCGGATACAATGAGCAGTTCTTC.